The clone carrying this T cell receptor beta chain appeared many times. The CDR3 contains 17 residues. Trimming removed 5 bases at V and 0 bases at J, with 17 bases between. The V gene's germline CDR1 is SGHAT and CDR2 FQDESV (reference sequence). The time point is: sample taken at primary tumor resection. Unsorted samples of tumor, nontumor lung or frozen PBMC had their whole RNA sequenced. Unique molecular identifiers, one per molecule, were present on every TCR cDNA molecule. MiXCR, run by TCRdb on the 5' RACE reads, gives a single entry per CDR3 protein. The table records some 37,000 distinct CDR3 sequences, 6.5% to 9% of them present only once. This sample was taken from a study of spatial heterogeneity in lung cancer. Overall study: Alpha-chain sequences were consistently detected less often than beta-chain sequences.

The receptor was derived from a male donor with early-stage non-small cell lung cancer. Here the sequenced sample was PBMCs, taken at surgery. The V gene is TRBV11-1, the J gene TRBJ2-1, with D perhaps TRBD2 (5 bases). CDR3 sequence: CASSEGHRGSSYNEQFF. CDR3 sequence (DNA): TGTGCCAGCAGCGAAGGTCACCGGGGTAGCTCCTACAATGAGCAGTTCTTC.